This TCR beta chain was profiled in a study of T cell changes during pregnancy in multiple sclerosis. Germline values: CDR1 MDHEN, CDR2 SYDVKM. The germline V and J ends were trimmed by 5 bases and 3 bases, with 9 bases remaining between them. The CDR3 sequence is 13 residues long. Clones were sequenced by immunoSEQ multiplex PCR, and TCRdb holds only the in-frame ones, with some missing. The repertoire holds about 38,000 clones, with about 90% as singletons. The chain has TRBV28 and TRBJ2-3; D may be TRBD1 (6 bases). The material sequenced was CD4+ T cells from peripheral blood mononuclear cells, taken in the second trimester of pregnancy. The receptor comes from a female donor with multiple sclerosis, enrolled in a pregnancy study. CDR3 nucleotide sequence: TGTGCCAGCAGTCGGGACATAACAGATACGCAGTATTTT. Translating gives CASSRDITDTQYF.